The clone carrying this TCR beta chain was detected only a few times. The data were taken from a study of blood T cells in healthy people across ages. It was with a sample-barcoded 5' primer and a J-beta primer mix that a second PCR of roughly 7 to 11 cycles was run. Each cDNA molecule received a tag from a template-switch adaptor that had 12 random nucleotides. TCRdb recomputed calls from the 5' RACE reads with MiXCR, one row per CDR3 protein. In the table there are 650,000 to 800,000 distinct CDR3 sequences, 40% to 50% of which are singletons. Trimming left V 7 bases short and J 5 bases short, with 12 bases between. The CDR3 has 13 residues. Germline CDR1 is MNHEY and CDR2 is SVGAGI.

Sequenced: blood. The chain combines TRBV6-5 with TRBJ2-1; the D gene is possibly TRBD2 (6 bases). The receptor was isolated from a man in his 60s in good health. The CDR3, as DNA: TGTGCCAGCACTAGTTGGGGGGACAATGAGCAGTTCTTC. Protein: CASTSWGDNEQFF.